The 29 T cell receptor beta chains presented below share a single source sample, sequenced in a study of neurological immune-mediated disorders. MiXCR was run by TCRdb on the 5' RACE reads, yielding one entry per CDR3 protein. The data show about 46,000 distinct CDR3 sequences, under 13% seen once. The sample taken for sequencing was PBMCs. These receptors were collected from a man aged 70 or older with HTLV-1-associated myelopathy (HAM/TSP).

This clonotype has a count of ten or more. The CDR3: CASSLMGQGDIQYF. The CDR3 DNA follows: TGTGCCAGCAGTTTAATGGGACAGGGAGACATTCAGTACTTC. The V call is TRBV12-3 or TRBV12-4, the J call TRBJ2-4; 9 bases are shared with TRBD1. V shed 2 bases, J shed 8 bases, and the junction held 4 bases outside the gene matches. This CDR3 region has 14 residues.

This clonotype was picked up many times. The rearrangement links TRBV6-2 or TRBV6-3 to TRBJ2-7, with D hard to call. The ends were cut back, 0 bases at V and 0 bases at J, with 6 bases in the middle. CDR1 MNHEY and CDR2 SVGEGT come from the germline V gene. The CDR3 length is 14 residues. Written as DNA, the CDR3 is TGTGCCAGCAGTTACTCAACGGCCTCCTACGAGCAGTACTTC. Its protein is CASSYSTASYEQYF.

This clonotype appeared many times. The chain recombines TRBV5-1 with TRBJ1-1; D gene ambiguous. The CDR3 runs to 13 residues. V lost 6 bases, J lost 1 base, and 10 bases lay in between. CDR1 and CDR2 from the germline V gene are SGHRS and YFSETQ. The CDR3 sequence is CASNRLGNTEAFF. The CDR3 coding sequence is TGCGCCAGCAACCGTTTGGGGAACACTGAAGCTTTCTTT.

Concerning this clonotype: This may be a read error, as it is one base from a much larger clone. CDR3 region: CASIPPRGENSEQFF. The CDR3 coding sequence is TGTGCCAGCATCCCTCCAAGGGGGGAAAACAGTGAGCAGTTCTTC. The chain has TRBV3-1 and TRBJ2-1; tentatively, D is TRBD1 or TRBD2 (6 bases each). The CDR3 spans 15 residues. Germline CDR1 and CDR2: LGHDT and YNNKEL (reference sequence). V was trimmed by 7 bases and J by 9 bases, leaving 22 bases between them.

This clonotype came up many times. The rearrangement uses TRBV2 and TRBJ2-7; D is ambiguous. The germline gives CDR1 SNHLY, CDR2 FYNNEI. Trimming removed 6 bases at V and 4 bases at J, with 10 bases between. The CDR3 consists of 12 residues. CDR3 sequence reads: CASRLSSYEQYF. CDR3 nucleotides: TGTGCCAGCAGACTTAGCAGTTACGAGCAGTACTTC.

V usage is TRBV6-2 or TRBV6-3 and J usage is TRBJ1-1; tentatively, D is TRBD1 (5 bases). Looked up from germline, CDR1 is MNHEY and CDR2 is SVGEGT. This CDR3 has 16 residues. V was cut by 4 bases and J by 3 bases, with 18 bases left in between. The CDR3, as DNA: TGTGCCAGCAGTTTATCCGGCAGGGTGGGGGACACTGAAGCTTTCTTT. It codes for CASSLSGRVGDTEAFF.

The table lists this clonotype with a few counts. Possible read error: a much larger clone is one base away. V and J are TRBV20-1 and TRBJ2-5; D ambiguous. CDR1 is DFQATT and CDR2 is SNEGSKA in the germline V gene (reference sequence). The CDR3 extends over 10 amino acids. The CDR3 nucleotides read TGCAGTGCCTTCCAAGATACCCAGTACTTC. Translated: CSAFQDTQYF.

Details on this clonotype: A read error is possible here, since a much larger clone lies one base away. The rearrangement links TRBV20-1 to TRBJ2-1; 10 nucleotides line up with TRBD2. The germline CDR1 and CDR2 sequences are DFQATT and SNEGSKA (reference sequence). Germline trimming cut 3 bases from V and 6 bases from J; bases unmatched to any gene: 14. The CDR3 has 17 amino acids. CDR3 nucleotide sequence: TGCAGTGCTAGGTGTGCTAGCGGGAGATCCGACCCCAATGAGCAGTTCTTC. The encoded protein is CSARCASGRSDPNEQFF.

This clonotype was seen many times. The rearrangement links TRBV20-1 to TRBJ2-5; 7 positions agree with TRBD2. The CDR3 has 12 amino acids. The ends lost 6 bases at V and 6 bases at J; junction bases unmatched: 7. From germline, CDR1 is DFQATT and CDR2 SNEGSKA (reference sequence). The CDR3 here is CSARRDYQTQYF. The DNA of the CDR3 is TGCAGTGCCAGAAGGGACTACCAGACCCAGTACTTC.

This clonotype was seen many times. The rearrangement joins TRBV20-1 to TRBJ2-2; maybe TRBD1 (5 bases). The CDR3 contains 13 residues. V lost 3 bases and J 6 bases, leaving 11 bases between the germline ends. Germline CDR1 DFQATT, CDR2 SNEGSKA (reference sequence). The chain's CDR3 is CSARHGAPGELFF. CDR3 nucleotide sequence: TGCAGTGCTAGGCATGGGGCCCCCGGGGAGCTGTTTTTT.

This clonotype was detected many times. This rearrangement joins TRBV7-9 to TRBJ2-5, with 10 bases fitting TRBD2. Germline values: CDR1 SEHNR, CDR2 FQNEAQ (reference sequence). This CDR3 region has 15 residues. V trimming: 4 bases; J trimming: 1 base; junction bases outside the gene matches: 3. The CDR3 coding sequence is TGTGCCAGCAGCTCTAGCGGGAGACTCCAAGAGACCCAGTACTTC. Translated: CASSSSGRLQETQYF.

This clonotype was seen ten or more times. The genes are TRBV7-9 and TRBJ2-1, with TRBD1 matching 9 bases. The CDR3 sequence is 13 residues long. CDR1 and CDR2 from the germline V gene are SEHNR and FQNEAQ (reference sequence). After removal of 8 bases from V and 8 bases from J, the junction contained 7 bases not matched to a gene. The CDR3: CASVRDRAYEQFF. CDR3 coding DNA: TGTGCCAGCGTCCGGGACAGGGCCTATGAGCAGTTCTTC.

This clonotype was recorded at least ten times. This chain joins TRBV29-1 and TRBJ2-7; 8 bases fit TRBD2. Trimming took 0 bases from V and 7 from J; bases not matched to a gene: 14. Germline V gene sequence: CDR1 SQVTM, CDR2 ANQGSEA. The CDR3 has 16 amino acids. The CDR3 nucleotides are TGCAGCGTTGAAGATCCGGCTAGCGGGTGGCCGAGGGAGCAGTACTTC. Amino acid sequence: CSVEDPASGWPREQYF.

This clonotype was recorded at least ten times. The rearrangement links TRBV27 to TRBJ2-3; D perhaps matches TRBD2 (7 bases). Germline CDR1 MNHEY, CDR2 SMNVEV (reference sequence). The CDR3 is 15 amino acids. V was clipped by 5 bases and J by 4 bases, with 16 bases between them. CDR3 in DNA: TGTGCCAGCAGTCCGCGCCCGGGGGGCCCAGATACGCAGTATTTT. Its translation: CASSPRPGGPDTQYF.

The sample holds many counts of this clonotype. The chain employs TRBV9 and TRBJ2-2; tentative D call: TRBD1 (5 bases). The CDR3 consists of 16 residues. CDR1 and CDR2 from the germline V gene are SGDLS and YYNGEE. The CDR3, as DNA: TGTGCGATAGTCGTAGGGGATCCACCGAACACCGGGGAGCTGTTTTTT. Encoded protein: CAIVVGDPPNTGELFF.

This clonotype was counted many times. The chain is built from TRBV7-2 and TRBJ1-1, with a weak D call TRBD1 (5 bases). CDR1 is SGHTA, CDR2 FQGNSA, per germline. The length of the CDR3 is 17 residues. The V end was cut by 3 bases, the J end by 5 bases, with 22 bases between. The CDR3 sequence: CASSLETRLRGGTEAFF. CDR3 in DNA: TGTGCCAGCAGCTTGGAAACTAGACTGCGGGGGGGGACTGAAGCTTTCTTT.

This rearrangement joins TRBV7-2 to TRBJ2-2, with TRBD1 as a possible D gene (6 bases). The germline CDR1 and CDR2 sequences are SGHTA and FQGNSA. The ends were cut back, 9 bases at V and 2 bases at J, with 13 bases in the middle. The CDR3 covers 14 residues. CDR3 DNA sequence: TGTGCCAGTAACTTGGACAGCAACACCGGGGAGCTGTTTTTT. This sequence encodes CASNLDSNTGELFF.

This clonotype was observed many times. J is TRBJ2-7 and V is TRBV7-2; D possibly corresponds to TRBD2 (5 bases). Looked up from germline, CDR1 is SGHTA and CDR2 is FQGNSA. Trimming shortened V by 2 bases and J by 5 bases, and 16 bases separated the two germline ends. CDR3 length: 15 residues. CDR3 coding DNA: TGTGCCAGCAGCTTACGCCCTAGGAAGGAGGACGAGCAGTACTTC. Translated: CASSLRPRKEDEQYF.

This clonotype was detected many times. This chain links TRBV28 with TRBJ1-2; no definite D call. This CDR3 comprises 13 residues. The V gene lost 2 bases and the J gene lost 8 bases, with 12 bases spanning the gap. Germline V CDR1 and CDR2: MDHEN, SYDVKM. CDR3 sequence reads: CASSLLGYRGYTF. The CDR3 DNA sequence: TGTGCCAGCAGTTTACTAGGCTACAGAGGCTACACCTTC.

This clonotype was found many times. CDR3 sequence (DNA): TGCAGTGCTAGAGTAGAGACCCAGTACTTC. Translated, it gives CSARVETQYF. The chain combines TRBV20-1 with TRBJ2-5; no clear D. V lost 1 base, J lost 4 bases, and 1 base lay in between. Per the germline V gene, CDR1 is DFQATT and CDR2 is SNEGSKA (reference sequence). CDR3 size: 10 residues.

In this sample, this clonotype turned up many times. The V and J genes are TRBV20-1 and TRBJ2-3; no firm D call. Germline lookup yields CDR1 DFQATT and CDR2 SNEGSKA (reference sequence). The CDR3 spans 11 residues. V was clipped by 7 bases and J by 5 bases, with 10 bases between them. The CDR3 region has the DNA TGCAGTGTCAGTACGATAGATACGCAGTATTTT. Translated, it gives CSVSTIDTQYF.

Many counts were recorded for this clonotype. This sequence joins TRBV9 and TRBJ1-5, with D hard to call. CDR3 length: 14 residues. The V gene lost 0 bases and the J gene lost 7 bases, with 11 bases spanning the gap. Germline V gene lookup returns CDR1 SGDLS and CDR2 YYNGEE. In DNA form, the CDR3 reads TGTGCCAGCAGCGTAGGAGTGACGGGACAGCCCCAGCATTTT. Protein: CASSVGVTGQPQHF.

This clonotype was detected many times. V usage is TRBV5-1 and J usage is TRBJ2-2; tentatively, D is TRBD1 or TRBD2 (5 bases each). The CDR3 sequence is 14 residues long. CDR1 and CDR2 from the germline V gene are SGHRS and YFSETQ. The V end was cut by 5 bases, the J end by 6 bases, with 14 bases between. The CDR3 sequence is CASRADLGAGELFF. CDR3 bases: TGCGCCAGCAGGGCGGACTTGGGGGCCGGGGAGCTGTTTTTT.

This clonotype was picked up many times. The V and J genes are TRBV3-1 and TRBJ1-6, with 7 bases that match TRBD1. Germline loops: CDR1 LGHDT, CDR2 YNNKEL (reference sequence). The CDR3 loop spans 14 amino acids. With V trimmed by 1 base and J by 7 bases, 1 base remained unmatched. CDR3 residues: CASSQVQGNSPLHF. The CDR3 DNA reads TGTGCCAGCAGCCAAGTACAGGGGAATTCACCCCTCCACTTT.

This clonotype occurred many times. This sequence joins TRBV25-1 and TRBJ2-2, with a possible D match to TRBD2 (5 bases). Per germline, CDR1 MGHDK and CDR2 SYGVNS. CDR3 length: 15 amino acids. Trimming stripped 10 bases from V and 7 bases from J, with 22 bases between. CDR3 in amino acids: CATNQVREGGGELFF. CDR3 coding DNA: TGTGCCACCAACCAAGTCCGGGAAGGTGGCGGGGAGCTGTTTTTT.

This clonotype was seen repeatedly, ten times or more. The chain links TRBV11-2 to TRBJ2-1; 11 bases fit TRBD1. V gave up 5 bases and J gave up 1 base; unmatched junction bases: 10. The germline V gene encodes CDR1 SGHAT and CDR2 FQNNGV. This CDR3 has 18 residues. The CDR3, as DNA: TGTGCCAGCAGCCCGGGACAGGGGGTAAGAAGTTCCTACAATGAGCAGTTCTTC. Its protein product is CASSPGQGVRSSYNEQFF.

This clonotype was recorded at least ten times. The gene calls are TRBV20-1 and TRBJ2-1; 9 nucleotides align to TRBD2. Trimming cost V 1 base and J 6 bases; bases outside gene matches: 13. There are 17 residues in the CDR3. Germline CDR1 DFQATT, CDR2 SNEGSKA (reference sequence). The chain's CDR3 is CSARGLAGSLPLNEQFF. The DNA of the CDR3 is TGCAGTGCTAGAGGCCTAGCGGGGAGCCTACCTCTCAATGAGCAGTTCTTC.

This clonotype was seen ten or more times. This chain uses TRBV5-1 with TRBJ1-3; the D is unclear. V was cut by 0 bases and J by 1 base, with 2 bases left in between. The V gene's germline CDR1 is SGHRS and CDR2 YFSETQ. CDR3 size: 13 residues. CDR3 region: CASSLGSGNTIYF. For the CDR3, the DNA is TGCGCCAGCAGCTTGGGGTCTGGAAACACCATATATTTT.

The chain links TRBV5-3 to TRBJ2-3; a weak D match, TRBD2 (5 bases). TRBV5-3 is an open reading frame whose function is uncertain. V lost 0 bases and J 9 bases, leaving 8 bases between the germline ends. This CDR3 has 12 residues. CDR3 nucleotides: TGTGCCAGAAGCTTGGGACTAAACACGCAGTATTTT. Its protein product is CARSLGLNTQYF.